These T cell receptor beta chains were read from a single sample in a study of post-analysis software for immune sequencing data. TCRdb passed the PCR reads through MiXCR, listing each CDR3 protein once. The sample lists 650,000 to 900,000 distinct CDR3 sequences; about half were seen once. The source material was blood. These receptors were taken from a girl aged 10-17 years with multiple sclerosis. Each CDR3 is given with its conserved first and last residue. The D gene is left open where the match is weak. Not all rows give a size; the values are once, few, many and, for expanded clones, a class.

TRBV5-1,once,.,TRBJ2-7,CASSLQDSGEQYF,TGCGCCAGCAGCTTACAGGATTCGGGCGAGCAGTACTTC
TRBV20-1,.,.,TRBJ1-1,CRGYRRDTEAFF,TGCAGGGGATACAGGAGAGACACTGAAGCTTTCTTT
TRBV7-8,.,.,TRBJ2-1,CASSLQALANSYNEQFF,TGTGCCAGCAGCCTCCAAGCACTAGCAAACTCCTACAATGAGCAGTTCTTC
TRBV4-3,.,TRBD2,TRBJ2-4,CASSPRTGGRDIQYF,TGCGCCAGCAGCCCCCGGACGGGAGGGAGGGACATTCAGTACTTC
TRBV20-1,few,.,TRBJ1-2,CSARDTLSRGYTF,TGCAGTGCCCGGGACACCCTTTCTCGCGGCTACACCTTC
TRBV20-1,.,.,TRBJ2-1,CSAPPVGGWRPEGTEQFF,TGCAGTGCGCCCCCCGTGGGGGGATGGCGGCCGGAGGGTACTGAGCAGTTCTTC
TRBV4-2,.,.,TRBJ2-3,CASSQGQTDTQYF,TGTGCCAGCAGCCAAGGGCAGACAGATACGCAGTATTTT
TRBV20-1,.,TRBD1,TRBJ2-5,CSAFPRGRDETQYF,TGCAGTGCTTTTCCGAGGGGGCGCGACGAGACCCAGTACTTC
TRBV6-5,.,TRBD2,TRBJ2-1,CASSYQLTYTSGRSPIYNEQFF,TGTGCCAGCAGTTACCAACTAACCTATACTAGCGGGAGGTCCCCTATCTACAATGAGCAGTTCTTC
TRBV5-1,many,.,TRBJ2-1,CASGPVPPSSYNEQFF,TGCGCCAGCGGGCCCGTACCGCCCAGCTCCTACAATGAGCAGTTCTTC
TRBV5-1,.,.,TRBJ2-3,CASSLVGGEITDTQYF,TGCGCCAGCAGCTTGGTGGGCGGAGAAATCACAGATACGCAGTATTTT
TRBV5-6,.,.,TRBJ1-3,CASSFLQGPGTIYF,TGTGCCAGCAGCTTTCTACAGGGCCCCGGGACCATATATTTT
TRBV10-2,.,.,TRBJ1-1,CASSDRGMTEAFF,TGCGCCAGCAGTGACAGGGGTATGACTGAAGCTTTCTTT
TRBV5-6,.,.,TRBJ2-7,CASSLGATVYEQYF,TGTGCCAGCAGCTTGGGGGCGACAGTCTACGAGCAGTACTTC
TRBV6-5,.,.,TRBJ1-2,CASSYSLIEGVLYGYTF,TGTGCCAGCAGTTACTCCTTAATCGAGGGGGTACTCTATGGCTACACCTTC
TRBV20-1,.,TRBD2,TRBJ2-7,CSARGTGTRYSEQYF,TGCAGTGCTAGGGGAACCGGGACTAGGTACTCCGAGCAGTACTTC
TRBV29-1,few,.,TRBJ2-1,CSVEIGDQGSYNEQFF,TGCAGCGTTGAGATAGGGGATCAGGGGAGTTACAATGAGCAGTTCTTC
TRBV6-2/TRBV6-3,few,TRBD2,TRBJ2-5,CASRAGLAGVTQYF,TGTGCCAGCAGAGCCGGACTAGCGGGAGTCACCCAGTACTTC
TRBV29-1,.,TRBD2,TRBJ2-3,CSVERSSGSVTDTQYF,TGCAGCGTTGAAAGGTCTAGCGGGAGCGTCACAGATACGCAGTATTTT
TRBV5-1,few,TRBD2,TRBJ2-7,CASSPPLLAGDYEQYF,TGCGCCAGCAGCCCCCCACTTCTAGCGGGAGACTACGAGCAGTACTTC
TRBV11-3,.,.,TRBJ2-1,CASSPGASPNNEQFF,TGTGCCAGCAGCCCGGGGGCCAGCCCTAACAATGAGCAGTTCTTC
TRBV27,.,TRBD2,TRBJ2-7,CASSLLAGPGEQYF,TGTGCCAGCAGTTTACTAGCGGGTCCCGGCGAGCAGTACTTC
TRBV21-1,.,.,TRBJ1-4,CASSKDEGVRKLFF,TGTGCCAGCAGCAAAGACGAGGGTGTAAGAAAACTGTTTTTT
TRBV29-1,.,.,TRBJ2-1,CSVLKAEQFF,TGCAGCGTCTTGAAGGCTGAGCAGTTCTTC
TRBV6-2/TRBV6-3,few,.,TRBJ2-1,CASTPGASGSYNEQFF,TGTGCCAGTACCCCCGGAGCATCTGGCTCCTACAATGAGCAGTTCTTC
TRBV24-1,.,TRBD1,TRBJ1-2,CATSDRDREDTF,TGTGCCACCAGTGACCGTGACAGGGAGGACACCTTC
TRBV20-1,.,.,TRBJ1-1,CRYVRGRAAEAFF,TGCAGGTACGTAAGGGGTCGCGCCGCTGAAGCTTTCTTT
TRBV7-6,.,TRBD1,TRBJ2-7,CASSVRQGGRDEQYF,TGTGCCAGCAGCGTCAGACAGGGGGGCAGGGACGAGCAGTACTTC
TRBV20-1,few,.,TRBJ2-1,CSAREYRSSYNEQFF,TGCAGTGCTAGAGAGTACCGGAGCTCCTACAATGAGCAGTTCTTC
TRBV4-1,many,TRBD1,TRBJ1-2,CASSQGPPGGVGYTF,TGCGCCAGCAGCCAAGGGCCCCCAGGGGGGGTTGGCTACACCTTC
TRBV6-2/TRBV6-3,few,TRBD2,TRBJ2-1,CASSLLAGAHNEQFF,TGTGCCAGCAGCTTACTAGCGGGAGCCCACAATGAGCAGTTCTTC
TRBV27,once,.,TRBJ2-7,CASSWASSSYEQYF,TGTGCCAGCAGTTGGGCCTCTAGCTCCTACGAGCAGTACTTC
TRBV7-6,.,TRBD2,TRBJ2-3,CTSSLGTSGSLRTDTQYF,TGTACCAGCAGCTTAGGGACTAGCGGGAGTTTGCGGACAGATACGCAGTATTTT
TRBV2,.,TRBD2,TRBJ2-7,CASIGTSGRVPYEQYF,TGTGCCAGCATTGGGACTAGCGGGAGGGTCCCCTACGAGCAGTACTTC
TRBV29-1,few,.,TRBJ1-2,CSASGSLHSFYGYTF,TGCAGCGCCTCCGGGAGCTTACACTCCTTCTATGGCTACACCTTC
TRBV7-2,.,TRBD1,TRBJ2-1,CASSPRTGATYNEQFF,TGTGCCAGCAGCCCGCGGACAGGGGCGACCTACAATGAGCAGTTCTTC
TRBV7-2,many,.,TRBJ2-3,CASSPLGSTDTQYF,TGTGCCAGCAGCCCGCTGGGGAGCACAGATACGCAGTATTTT
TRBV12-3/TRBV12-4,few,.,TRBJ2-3,CASSYRWGTDTQYF,TGTGCCAGCAGCTACAGGTGGGGGACAGATACGCAGTATTTT
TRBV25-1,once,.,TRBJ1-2,CASSEYYRGDYGYTF,TGTGCCAGCAGTGAATATTATAGGGGTGACTATGGCTACACCTTC
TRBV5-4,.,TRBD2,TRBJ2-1,CASSFNAGGYNEQFF,TGTGCCAGCAGCTTCAACGCGGGAGGTTACAATGAGCAGTTCTTC
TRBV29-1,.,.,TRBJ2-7,CSARAIDRYEQYF,TGCAGCGCTCGAGCTATTGATAGGTACGAGCAGTACTTC
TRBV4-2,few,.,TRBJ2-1,CASSQEGSLSYNEQFF,TGTGCCAGCAGCCAAGAAGGGAGCCTGTCCTACAATGAGCAGTTCTTC
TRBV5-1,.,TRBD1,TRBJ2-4,CASSSGRTGEPLGKNIQYF,TGCGCCAGCAGCTCGGGACGGACAGGGGAGCCTTTAGGCAAAAACATTCAGTACTTC
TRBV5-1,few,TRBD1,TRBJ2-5,CASSAGGQGVRETQYF,TGCGCCAGCAGCGCGGGGGGACAGGGGGTCCGAGAGACCCAGTACTTC
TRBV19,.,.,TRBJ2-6,CASSWQPKTSGANVLTF,TGTGCCAGTAGCTGGCAGCCCAAGACCTCTGGGGCCAACGTCCTGACTTTC
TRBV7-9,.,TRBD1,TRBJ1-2,CASSGQTGSRPWERGYTF,TGTGCCAGCAGCGGACAGACAGGGTCACGACCCTGGGAGAGAGGCTACACCTTC